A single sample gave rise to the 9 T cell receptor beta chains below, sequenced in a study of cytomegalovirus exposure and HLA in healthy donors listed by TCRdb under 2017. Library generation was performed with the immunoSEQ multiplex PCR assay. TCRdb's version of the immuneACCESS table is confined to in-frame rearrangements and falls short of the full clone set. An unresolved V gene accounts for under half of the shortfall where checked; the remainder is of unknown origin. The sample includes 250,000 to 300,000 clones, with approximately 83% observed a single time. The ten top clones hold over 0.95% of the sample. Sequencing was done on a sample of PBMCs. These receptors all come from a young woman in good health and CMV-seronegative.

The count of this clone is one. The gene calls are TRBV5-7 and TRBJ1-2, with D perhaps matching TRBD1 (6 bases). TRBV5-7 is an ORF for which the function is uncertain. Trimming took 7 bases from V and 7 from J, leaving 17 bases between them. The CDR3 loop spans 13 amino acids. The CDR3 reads CASQPRGGAGYTF. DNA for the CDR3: TGTGCCAGCCAGCCGAGGGGGGGAGCTGGCTACACCTTC.

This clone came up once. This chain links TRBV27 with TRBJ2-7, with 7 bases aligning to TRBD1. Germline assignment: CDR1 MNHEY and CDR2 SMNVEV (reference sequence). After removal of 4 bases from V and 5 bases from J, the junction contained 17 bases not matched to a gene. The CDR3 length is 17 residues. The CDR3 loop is CASSSPFKTGIINEQYF. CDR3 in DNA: TGTGCCAGCAGTTCCCCCTTTAAGACAGGGATTATCAACGAGCAGTACTTC.

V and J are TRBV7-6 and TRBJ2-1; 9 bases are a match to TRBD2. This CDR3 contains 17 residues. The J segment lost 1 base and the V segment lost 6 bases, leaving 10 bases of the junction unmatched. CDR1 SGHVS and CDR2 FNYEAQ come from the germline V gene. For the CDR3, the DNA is TGTGCCAGCAGACCCATCAGCGGGAGGACGTCCTACAATGAGCAGTTCTTC. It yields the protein CASRPISGRTSYNEQFF. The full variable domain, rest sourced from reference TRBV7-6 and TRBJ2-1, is GAGVSQSPRYKVTKRGQDVALRCDPISGHVSLYWYRQALGQGPEFLTYFNYEAQQDKSGLPNDRFSAERPEGSISTLTIQRTEQRDSAMYRCASRPISGRTSYNEQFFGPGTRLTVL.

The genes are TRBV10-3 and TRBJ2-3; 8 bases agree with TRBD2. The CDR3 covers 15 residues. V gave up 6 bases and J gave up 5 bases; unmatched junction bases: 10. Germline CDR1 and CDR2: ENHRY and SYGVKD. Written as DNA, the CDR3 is TGTGCCATCAGCCCCCACCGGGGGGGGAAAGATACGCAGTATTTT. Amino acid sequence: CAISPHRGGKDTQYF.

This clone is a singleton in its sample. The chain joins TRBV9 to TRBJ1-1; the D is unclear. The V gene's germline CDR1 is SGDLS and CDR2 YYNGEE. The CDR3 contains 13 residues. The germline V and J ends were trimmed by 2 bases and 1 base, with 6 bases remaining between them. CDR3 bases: TGTGCCAGCAGCGTTATAGAGAACACTGAAGCTTTCTTT. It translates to CASSVIENTEAFF.

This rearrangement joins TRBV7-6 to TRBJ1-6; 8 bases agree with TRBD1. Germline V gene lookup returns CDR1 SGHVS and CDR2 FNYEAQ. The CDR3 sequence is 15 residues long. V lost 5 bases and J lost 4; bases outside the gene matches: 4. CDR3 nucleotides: TGTGCCAGCAGCCTTACAGGGGGATATAATTCACCCCTCCACTTT. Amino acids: CASSLTGGYNSPLHF. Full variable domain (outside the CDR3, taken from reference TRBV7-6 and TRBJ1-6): GAGVSQSPRYKVTKRGQDVALRCDPISGHVSLYWYRQALGQGPEFLTYFNYEAQQDKSGLPNDRFSAERPEGSISTLTIQRTEQRDSAMYRCASSLTGGYNSPLHFGNGTRLTVT.

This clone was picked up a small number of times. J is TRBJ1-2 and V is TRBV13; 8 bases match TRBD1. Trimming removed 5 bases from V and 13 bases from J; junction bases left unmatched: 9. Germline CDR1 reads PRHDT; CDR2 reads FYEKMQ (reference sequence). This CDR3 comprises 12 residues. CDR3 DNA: TGTGCCAGCAGCCCCCGGGACAGGTCCCTCACCTTC. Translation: CASSPRDRSLTF.

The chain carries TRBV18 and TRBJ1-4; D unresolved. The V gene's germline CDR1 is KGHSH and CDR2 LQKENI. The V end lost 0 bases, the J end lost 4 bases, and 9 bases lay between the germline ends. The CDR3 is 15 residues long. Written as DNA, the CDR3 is TGTGCCAGCTCACCACCTTCGGGAAATAATGAAAAACTGTTTTTT. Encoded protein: CASSPPSGNNEKLFF.

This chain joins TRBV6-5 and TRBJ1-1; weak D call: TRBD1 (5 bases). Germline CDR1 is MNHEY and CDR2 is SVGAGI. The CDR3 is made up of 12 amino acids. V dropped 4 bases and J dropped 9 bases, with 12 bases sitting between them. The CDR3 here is CASSFPGDQAFF. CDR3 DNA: TGTGCCAGCAGTTTCCCGGGGGATCAAGCTTTCTTT.